What follows are 25 T cell receptor beta chains derived from one specimen sequenced in a study of OX40 agonist ivuxolimab in advanced cancers. The method was immunoSEQ multiplex PCR; TCRdb's version includes in-frame clones alone and lacks a portion of them. The data contain around 110,000 clones, 75% to 95% of them singletons. This sample comprised CD4+ or CD8+ T cells sorted from blood, obtained in a trial of the OX40 agonist ivuxolimab. The receptor source for this set is an adult with an advanced solid tumor such as melanoma, head and neck, liver or kidney cancer.

J is TRBJ2-7 and V is TRBV19, with 9 bases that match TRBD2. This CDR3 comprises 18 residues. CDR1 is LNHDA and CDR2 is SQIVND in the germline V gene (reference sequence). V trimming: 6 bases; J trimming: 2 bases; junction bases outside the gene matches: 17. The DNA for the CDR3 is TGTGCCAGTAGGGCCCGGGCAGGAGGACTAGCGAATACCTACGAGCAGTACTTC. Its translation is CASRARAGGLANTYEQYF.

This rearrangement joins TRBV2 to TRBJ2-7, with 15 nucleotides matching TRBD2. V trimming: 0 bases; J trimming: 3 bases; junction bases outside the gene matches: 18. Germline loops: CDR1 SNHLY, CDR2 FYNNEI. This CDR3 has 22 amino acids. CDR3 sequence (DNA): TGTGCCAGCAGTGAAGCGCTTTGGCAGGGGCGGACTAGCGGGAGGGTTCTCTACGAGCAGTACTTC. This sequence encodes CASSEALWQGRTSGRVLYEQYF. Complete variable domain (other parts from reference TRBV2 and TRBJ2-7): EPEVTQTPSHQVTQMGQEVILRCVPISNHLYFYWYRQILGQKVEFLVSFYNNEISEKSEIFDDQFSVERPDGSNFTLKIRSTKLEDSAMYFCASSEALWQGRTSGRVLYEQYFGPGTRLTVT.

V and J are TRBV6-1 and TRBJ1-3; D gene unclear. Trimming removed 6 bases from V and 4 bases from J, with 1 base in between. Germline V gives CDR1 MNHNS, CDR2 SASEGT. CDR3 length: 10 residues. CDR3 residues: CASRGNTIYF. The CDR3 DNA sequence: TGTGCCAGCAGAGGAAACACCATATATTTT.

The rearrangement joins TRBV18 to TRBJ2-1; 14 bases agree with TRBD2. Germline loops: CDR1 KGHSH, CDR2 LQKENI. The J segment lost 4 bases and the V segment lost 7 bases, leaving 12 bases of the junction unmatched. The CDR3 is 18 residues long. For the CDR3, the DNA is TGTGCCAGCTATACCACGGGACTAGCGGGAGTTTCGTACAATGAGCAGTTCTTC. Translated, it gives CASYTTGLAGVSYNEQFF. Drawing the rest from reference TRBV18 and TRBJ2-1, the complete variable domain is NAGVMQNPRHLVRRRGQEARLRCSPMKGHSHVYWYRQLPEEGLKFMVYLQKENIIDESGMPKERFSAEFPKEGPSILRIQQVVRGDSAAYFCASYTTGLAGVSYNEQFFGPGTRLTVL.

CDR3 sequence reads: CASTHEESGNTIYF. The CDR3, as DNA: TGTGCCAGCACTCACGAGGAGTCTGGAAACACCATATATTTT. V usage is TRBV6-6 and J usage is TRBJ1-3; D ambiguous. In germline, CDR1 is MNHNY, CDR2 SVGAGI (reference sequence). The CDR3 runs to 14 residues. The V and J ends lost 7 bases and 1 base respectively, with 11 bases between them.

The rearrangement links TRBV27 to TRBJ1-1; possible D gene TRBD1, 5 bases. Trimming took off 3 bases at V and 3 bases at J, with 14 bases between the two ends. The V gene's germline CDR1 is MNHEY and CDR2 SMNVEV (reference sequence). The CDR3 runs 15 residues. The CDR3 nucleotides read TGTGCCAGCAGTTTGGAGGGGATCGGGTACACTGAAGCTTTCTTT. Translating gives CASSLEGIGYTEAFF.

The chain joins TRBV28 to TRBJ1-1, with D possibly matching TRBD1 (6 bases). The CDR3 is 14 residues long. Looked up from germline, CDR1 is MDHEN and CDR2 is SYDVKM. V was cut by 6 bases and J by 5 bases, with 16 bases left in between. DNA for the CDR3: TGTGCCAGCAGACCTACAACAGGGCGAACTGAAGCTTTCTTT. This sequence encodes CASRPTTGRTEAFF.

In the case of this clone: One end of the junction fails to match germline, which may point to a read error. The V and J genes are TRBV6-5 and TRBJ2-1; D is tentatively TRBD1 or TRBD2 (5 bases each). CDR3 length equals 13 residues. Germline CDR1 MNHEY, CDR2 SVGAGI. The DNA for the CDR3 is TGTGCCAGCAGTTACTCGCGAGGGACCGATTTAATCTTC. This codes for CASSYSRGTDLIF.

CDR3 DNA: TGTGCCAGCAGCCCGGGGGGGAGGACCGGGGAGCTGTTTTTT. Protein sequence: CASSPGGRTGELFF. V is TRBV7-9 and J is TRBJ2-2, with 8 bases identical to TRBD2. The CDR3 loop spans 14 amino acids. The V gene end was trimmed by 5 bases and the J gene end by 5 bases; junction bases not matched to a gene: 4. CDR1 is SEHNR, CDR2 FQNEAQ, per germline (reference sequence). Full variable domain (rest looked up from reference TRBV7-9 and TRBJ2-2): DTGVSQNPRHKITKRGQNVTFRCDPISEHNRLYWYRQTLGQGPEFLTYFQNEAQLEKSRLLSDRFSAERPKGSFSTLEIQRTEQGDSAMYLCASSPGGRTGELFFGEGSRLTVL.

This chain links TRBV15 with TRBJ2-3; 7 bases fit TRBD2. V was pared by 9 bases and J by 1 base, with 7 bases of the junction left unmatched. Germline CDR1 is LNHNV and CDR2 is YYDKDF (reference sequence). This CDR3 is built from 14 residues. Written as DNA, the CDR3 is TGTGCCACTAGTCGCGGACTAGGCACAGATACGCAGTATTTT. Its protein product is CATSRGLGTDTQYF. Using reference TRBV15 and TRBJ2-3 for the parts outside the CDR3, the full variable domain is DAMVIQNPRYQVTQFGKPVTLSCSQTLNHNVMYWYQQKSSQAPKLLFHYYDKDFNNEADTPDNFQSRRPNTSFCFLDIRSPGLGDTAMYLCATSRGLGTDTQYFGPGTRLTVL.

The rearrangement links TRBV6-1 to TRBJ2-7; 7 nucleotides line up with TRBD2. V lost 4 bases and J lost 3; bases outside the gene matches: 9. The CDR3 totals 15 residues. CDR1 and CDR2 from the germline V gene are MNHNS and SASEGT. CDR3 sequence reads: CASSGITSVYYEQYF. The CDR3 DNA reads TGTGCCAGCAGTGGGATTACTAGCGTCTACTACGAGCAGTACTTC.

This clone was seen a single time. The CDR3 nucleotides are TGCGCCAGCAGCTTGGGAGCATCACGAGGAAACACCATATATTTT. Translation gives CASSLGASRGNTIYF. The V gene is TRBV5-1, the J gene TRBJ1-3; D is unresolved. The CDR3 sequence is 15 residues long. In germline, CDR1 is SGHRS, CDR2 YFSETQ. V was pared by 0 bases and J by 4 bases, with 11 bases between.

The V and J genes are TRBV29-1 and TRBJ2-2, with D tentatively TRBD1 or TRBD2 (6 bases each). The V gene lost 4 bases and the J gene lost 4 bases, with 10 bases spanning the gap. Germline V lookup: CDR1 SQVTM, CDR2 ANQGSEA. The CDR3 runs 13 residues. CDR3 region: CSVGRGATGELFF. The CDR3 DNA sequence: TGCAGCGTTGGTAGGGGGGCCACCGGGGAGCTGTTTTTT.

The chain links TRBV5-1 to TRBJ2-7; 11 bases agree with TRBD2. This CDR3 is built from 18 residues. CDR1 is SGHRS, CDR2 YFSETQ, per germline. The junction had 12 bases not matched to a gene; V was cut back by 4 bases and J by 0 bases. The CDR3 DNA follows: TGCGCCAGCAGCCCATCGGGACTAGCGGCGACCAGCTCCTACGAGCAGTACTTC. This codes for CASSPSGLAATSSYEQYF.

The chain employs TRBV28 and TRBJ2-3; unclear D gene. Trimming shortened V by 5 bases and J by 6 bases, and 12 bases separated the two germline ends. The CDR3 extends over 13 amino acids. From germline, CDR1 is MDHEN and CDR2 SYDVKM. CDR3 amino acids: CASSSPSPDTQYF. The CDR3 DNA reads TGTGCCAGCAGTAGCCCATCCCCGGATACGCAGTATTTT.

The rearrangement uses TRBV25-1 and TRBJ2-5; D is undetermined. The CDR3 has 11 amino acids. V was cut by 5 bases and J by 4 bases, with 5 bases left in between. Germline V gene lookup returns CDR1 MGHDK and CDR2 SYGVNS. CDR3 DNA: TGTGCCAGCAGTTGGCTAGAGACCCAGTACTTC. Protein product: CASSWLETQYF. Supplemented by reference TRBV25-1 and TRBJ2-5, the full variable domain reads EADIYQTPRYLVIGTGKKITLECSQTMGHDKMYWYQQDPGMELHLIHYSYGVNSTEKGDLSSESTVSRIRTEHFPLTLESARPSHTSQYLCASSWLETQYFGPGTRLLVL.

The chain uses TRBV15 and TRBJ2-7; D gene unclear. This CDR3 is 12 amino acids long. The V end was cut by 3 bases, the J end by 6 bases, with 9 bases between. Germline CDR1 is LNHNV and CDR2 is YYDKDF (reference sequence). CDR3 sequence reads: CATSSGFREQYF. CDR3 coding DNA: TGTGCCACCAGCAGCGGTTTTCGCGAGCAGTACTTC.

The chain couples TRBV29-1 to TRBJ2-1, with 10 bases identical to TRBD2. CDR3 length: 15 amino acids. CDR1 and CDR2 (germline): SQVTM, ANQGSEA. Unmatched junction bases numbered 8, after V lost 7 bases and J lost 2 bases. The CDR3 bases are TGCAGCGCCCGATCGGGACTAGCGCCCTACAATGAGCAGTTCTTC. Protein sequence: CSARSGLAPYNEQFF.

The rearrangement joins TRBV28 to TRBJ1-1, with D unresolved. V lost 10 bases, J lost 4 bases, and 16 bases lay in between. The CDR3 sequence is 13 residues long. The germline gives CDR1 MDHEN, CDR2 SYDVKM. This chain's CDR3 is CANTRKHGTEAFF. The CDR3 DNA follows: TGTGCCAACACTCGCAAACATGGCACTGAAGCTTTCTTT. Full variable domain (outside the CDR3, taken from reference TRBV28 and TRBJ1-1): DVKVTQSSRYLVKRTGEKVFLECVQDMDHENMFWYRQDPGLGLRLIYFSYDVKMKEKGDIPEGYSVSREKKERFSLILESASTNQTSMYLCANTRKHGTEAFFGQGTRLTVV.

The V and J genes are TRBV28 and TRBJ1-2; D gene unclear. Looked up from germline, CDR1 is MDHEN and CDR2 is SYDVKM. The CDR3 is made up of 16 amino acids. The V and J ends lost 3 bases and 4 bases respectively, with 18 bases between them. In nucleotides, the CDR3 is TGTGCCAGCAGTTTTCGGGCCCGGACGGACCCCTATGGCTACACCTTC. It translates to CASSFRARTDPYGYTF.

This clone was counted once. The V call is TRBV19, the J call TRBJ1-1; D is ambiguous. The V gene's germline CDR1 is LNHDA and CDR2 SQIVND (reference sequence). This CDR3 is 14 amino acids long. The V end was cut by 5 bases, the J end by 2 bases, with 12 bases between. In DNA form, the CDR3 reads TGTGCCAGTAGTGTACGGACCTCAAACACTGAAGCTTTCTTT. This translates into CASSVRTSNTEAFF.

The rearrangement uses TRBV4-2 and TRBJ1-1; D is uncertain. Germline lookup yields CDR1 LGHNA and CDR2 YNFKEQ. The V gene lost 1 base and the J gene lost 5 bases, with 17 bases spanning the gap. CDR3 length: 16 amino acids. The CDR3 protein is CASSQVTAPTPTEAFF. CDR3 sequence (DNA): TGTGCCAGCAGCCAAGTAACGGCCCCCACGCCGACTGAAGCTTTCTTT.

This chain connects TRBV5-1 to TRBJ2-1, with TRBD2 matching 11 bases. The J segment lost 9 bases and the V segment lost 5 bases, leaving 10 bases of the junction unmatched. This CDR3 spans 15 amino acids. From germline, CDR1 is SGHRS and CDR2 YFSETQ. In DNA, the CDR3 is TGCGCCAGCAGACGAAATAGCGGGAGGGGGAGTGAGCAGTTCTTC. This codes for CASRRNSGRGSEQFF.

The chain combines TRBV5-4 with TRBJ2-1; TRBD2 aligns across 12 bases. Germline lookup yields CDR1 SGHNT and CDR2 YYREEE (reference sequence). The junction had 7 bases not matched to a gene; V was cut back by 3 bases and J by 9 bases. This CDR3 has 15 residues. DNA for the CDR3: TGTGCCAGCAGCTCCCGACTAGCGGGAGAAGGTGAGCAGTTCTTC. It encodes CASSSRLAGEGEQFF.

The chain combines TRBV19 with TRBJ1-5; 8 bases are a match to TRBD1. Germline lookup yields CDR1 LNHDA and CDR2 SQIVND (reference sequence). J gave up 3 bases and V 7 bases, and 5 bases lay outside the gene matches. The CDR3 has 14 residues. CDR3 DNA sequence: TGTGCCAGTACCAGGACAGGGCCCAATCAGCCCCAGCATTTT. It yields the protein CASTRTGPNQPQHF. Full variable domain (outside the CDR3, taken from reference TRBV19 and TRBJ1-5): DGGITQSPKYLFRKEGQNVTLSCEQNLNHDAMYWYRQDPGQGLRLIYYSQIVNDFQKGDIAEGYSVSREKKESFPLTVTSAQKNPTAFYLCASTRTGPNQPQHFGDGTRLSIL.